Listed below are T cell receptor beta chains from one sample, sequenced in a study of blood T cell repertoires in COVID-19. The assay was immunoSEQ multiplex PCR, and TCRdb's table has in-frame clones only and misses some. The sample records approximately 50,000 clones, 75% to 90% being singletons. Sequences were obtained from peripheral blood. Every receptor here comes from a human donor in a cohort sampled during active COVID-19. CDR3s include the opening cysteine and the closing phenylalanine or tryptophan.

J gene: TRBJ1-5
V gene: TRBV6-6
CDR3 protein: CASSYGTGAQPQHF

J gene: TRBJ2-7
V gene: TRBV28
CDR3 protein: CASSSQTNYEQYF

J gene: TRBJ1-5
V gene: TRBV19
CDR3 protein: CASSIISQGHQPQHF

J gene: TRBJ1-1
V gene: TRBV11-2
CDR3 protein: CASSLGQVNTEAFF

J gene: TRBJ1-4
V gene: TRBV7-9
CDR3 protein: CASGRVGEKLFF

J gene: TRBJ2-1
V gene: TRBV27
CDR3 protein: CASSFWDRGSEQFF

J gene: TRBJ2-1
V gene: TRBV5-6
CDR3 protein: CASSLELAGGRSDEQFF

J gene: TRBJ1-5
V gene: TRBV27
CDR3 protein: CASRPLGGPQHF

J gene: TRBJ2-5
V gene: TRBV6-2/TRBV6-3
CDR3 protein: CASSPTGTKETQYF

J gene: TRBJ1-1
V gene: TRBV5-1
CDR3 protein: CASSPPPGQRMNTEAFF

J gene: TRBJ2-7
V gene: TRBV2
CDR3 protein: CASSEAHRDQYEQYF

J gene: TRBJ2-7
V gene: TRBV28
CDR3 protein: CASSPYAGTPRKEQYF

J gene: TRBJ2-2
V gene: TRBV5-4
CDR3 protein: CASSLVGQGAKELFF

J gene: TRBJ2-5
V gene: TRBV24-1
CDR3 protein: CATSGTGPQETQYF

J gene: TRBJ2-7
V gene: TRBV6-5
CDR3 protein: CASRTRFEQYF

J gene: TRBJ2-2
V gene: TRBV14
CDR3 protein: CASSSINRREHTGELFF

J gene: TRBJ2-7
V gene: TRBV30
CDR3 protein: CAWKVEQGKNEQYF

J gene: TRBJ2-5
V gene: TRBV18
CDR3 protein: CASSRRTGQETQYF

J gene: TRBJ1-5
V gene: TRBV2
CDR3 protein: CASSLRTGINQPQHF

J gene: TRBJ2-5
V gene: TRBV5-5
CDR3 protein: CASSLGLAVQETQYF

J gene: TRBJ1-2
V gene: TRBV28
CDR3 protein: CASGRQGGRGYTF

J gene: TRBJ2-3
V gene: TRBV5-4
CDR3 protein: CASSFTSGGYTDTQYF

J gene: TRBJ1-5
V gene: TRBV6-1
CDR3 protein: CASSEARQNSNQPQHF